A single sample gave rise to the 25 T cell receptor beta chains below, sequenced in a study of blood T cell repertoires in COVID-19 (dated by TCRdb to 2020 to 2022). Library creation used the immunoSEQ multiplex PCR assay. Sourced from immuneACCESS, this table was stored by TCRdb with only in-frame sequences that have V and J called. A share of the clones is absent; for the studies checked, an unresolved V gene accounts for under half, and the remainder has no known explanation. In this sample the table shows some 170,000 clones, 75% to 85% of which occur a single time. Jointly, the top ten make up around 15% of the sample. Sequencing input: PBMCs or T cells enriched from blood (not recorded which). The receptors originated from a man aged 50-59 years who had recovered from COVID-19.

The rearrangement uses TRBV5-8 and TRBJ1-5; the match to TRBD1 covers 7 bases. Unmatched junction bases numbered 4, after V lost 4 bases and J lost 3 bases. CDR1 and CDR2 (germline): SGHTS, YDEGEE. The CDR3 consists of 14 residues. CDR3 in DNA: TGTGCCAGCAGCCGGGACAGACACAATCAGCCCCAGCATTTT. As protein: CASSRDRHNQPQHF.

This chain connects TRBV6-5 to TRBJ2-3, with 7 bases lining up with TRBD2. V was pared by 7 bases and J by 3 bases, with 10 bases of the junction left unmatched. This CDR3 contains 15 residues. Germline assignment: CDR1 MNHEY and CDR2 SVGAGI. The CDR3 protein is CASNQAGMKTDTQYF. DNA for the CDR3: TGTGCCAGCAACCAAGCGGGGATGAAGACAGATACGCAGTATTTT.

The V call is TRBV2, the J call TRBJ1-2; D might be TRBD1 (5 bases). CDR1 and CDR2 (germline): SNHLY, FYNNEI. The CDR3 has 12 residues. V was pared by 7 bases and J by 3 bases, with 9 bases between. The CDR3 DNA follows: TGTGCCAGCAAGGGGTTAGACTATGGCTACACCTTC. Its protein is CASKGLDYGYTF. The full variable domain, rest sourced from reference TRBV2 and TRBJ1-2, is EPEVTQTPSHQVTQMGQEVILRCVPISNHLYFYWYRQILGQKVEFLVSFYNNEISEKSEIFDDQFSVERPDGSNFTLKIRSTKLEDSAMYFCASKGLDYGYTFGSGTRLTVV.

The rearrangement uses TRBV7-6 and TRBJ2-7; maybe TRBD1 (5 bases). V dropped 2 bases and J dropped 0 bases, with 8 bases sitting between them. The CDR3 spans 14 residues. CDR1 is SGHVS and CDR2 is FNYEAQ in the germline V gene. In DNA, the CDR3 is TGTGCCAGCAGCTTACAGGGTAACTCCTACGAGCAGTACTTC. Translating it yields CASSLQGNSYEQYF. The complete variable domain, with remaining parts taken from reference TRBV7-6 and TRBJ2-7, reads GAGVSQSPRYKVTKRGQDVALRCDPISGHVSLYWYRQALGQGPEFLTYFNYEAQQDKSGLPNDRFSAERPEGSISTLTIQRTEQRDSAMYRCASSLQGNSYEQYFGPGTRLTVT.

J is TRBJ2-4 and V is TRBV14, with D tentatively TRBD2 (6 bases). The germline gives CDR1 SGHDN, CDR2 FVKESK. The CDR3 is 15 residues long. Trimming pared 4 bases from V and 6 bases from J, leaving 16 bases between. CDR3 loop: CASSPGGNTGNIQYF. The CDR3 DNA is TGTGCCAGCAGCCCCGGAGGGAACACCGGAAACATTCAGTACTTC.

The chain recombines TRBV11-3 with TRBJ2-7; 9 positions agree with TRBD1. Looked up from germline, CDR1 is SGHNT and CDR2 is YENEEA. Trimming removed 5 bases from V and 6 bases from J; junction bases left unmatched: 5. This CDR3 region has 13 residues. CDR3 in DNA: TGTGCCAGCAGCGAAGGACAGGGGTTCGAGCAGTACTTC. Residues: CASSEGQGFEQYF.

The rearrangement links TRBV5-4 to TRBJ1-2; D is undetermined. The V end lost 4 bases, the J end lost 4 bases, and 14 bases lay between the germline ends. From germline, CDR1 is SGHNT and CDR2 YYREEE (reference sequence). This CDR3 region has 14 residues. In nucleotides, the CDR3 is TGTGCCAGCAGCCCGAGGGAGGGAGTCTATGGCTACACCTTC. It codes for CASSPREGVYGYTF.

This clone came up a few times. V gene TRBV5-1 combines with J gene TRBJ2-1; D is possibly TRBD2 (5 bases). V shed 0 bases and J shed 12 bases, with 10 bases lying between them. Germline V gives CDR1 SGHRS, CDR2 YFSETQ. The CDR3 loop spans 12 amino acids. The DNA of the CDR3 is TGCGCCAGCAGCTTGGCCGGGGTGTTGCAGTTCTTC. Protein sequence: CASSLAGVLQFF.

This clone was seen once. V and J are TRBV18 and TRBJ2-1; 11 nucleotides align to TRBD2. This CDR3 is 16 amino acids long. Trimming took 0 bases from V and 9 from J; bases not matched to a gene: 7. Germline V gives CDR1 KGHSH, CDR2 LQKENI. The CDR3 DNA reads TGTGCCAGCTCACCACCTGGACTAGCGGGCCCTAGTGAGCAGTTCTTC. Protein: CASSPPGLAGPSEQFF.

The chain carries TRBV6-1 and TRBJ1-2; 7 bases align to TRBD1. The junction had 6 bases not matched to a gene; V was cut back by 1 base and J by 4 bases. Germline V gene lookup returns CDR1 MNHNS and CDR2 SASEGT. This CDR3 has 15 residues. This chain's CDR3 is CASSEGTGELYGYTF. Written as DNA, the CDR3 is TGTGCCAGCAGTGAAGGGACAGGAGAACTCTATGGCTACACCTTC.

Written as DNA, the CDR3 is TGTGCCAGCAGTGAAGATAGCGGGGGTACCGGGGAGCTGTTTTTT. Its protein is CASSEDSGGTGELFF. The V call is TRBV6-4, the J call TRBJ2-2; TRBD2 agrees at 9 bases. Unmatched junction bases numbered 4, after V lost 3 bases and J lost 5 bases. Germline V CDR1 and CDR2: MRHNA, SNTAGT. This CDR3 is 15 amino acids long.

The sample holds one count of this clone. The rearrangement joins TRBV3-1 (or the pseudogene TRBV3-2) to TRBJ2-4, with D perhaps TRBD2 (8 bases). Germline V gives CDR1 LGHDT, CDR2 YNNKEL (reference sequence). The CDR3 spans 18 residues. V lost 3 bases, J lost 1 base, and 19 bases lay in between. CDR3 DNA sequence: TGTGCCAGCAGCCAGACGGGAGGGAGGGGGCCTGCCAAAAACATTCAGTACTTC. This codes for CASSQTGGRGPAKNIQYF.

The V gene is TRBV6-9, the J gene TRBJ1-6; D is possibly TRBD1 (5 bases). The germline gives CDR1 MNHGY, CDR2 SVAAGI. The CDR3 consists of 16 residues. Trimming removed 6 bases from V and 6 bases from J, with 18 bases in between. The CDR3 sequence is CASSYVKGLGNSPLHF. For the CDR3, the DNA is TGTGCCAGCAGCTATGTGAAGGGGCTCGGTAATTCACCCCTCCACTTT.

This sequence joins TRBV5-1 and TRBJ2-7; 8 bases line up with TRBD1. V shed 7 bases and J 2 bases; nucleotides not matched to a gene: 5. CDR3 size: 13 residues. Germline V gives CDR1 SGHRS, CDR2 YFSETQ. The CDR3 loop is CASCRTGTYEQYF. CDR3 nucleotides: TGCGCCAGCTGTAGGACAGGGACCTACGAGCAGTACTTC.

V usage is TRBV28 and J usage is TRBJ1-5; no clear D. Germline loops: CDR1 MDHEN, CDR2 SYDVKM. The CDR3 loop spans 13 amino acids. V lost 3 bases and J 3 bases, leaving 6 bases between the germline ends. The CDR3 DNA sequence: TGTGCCAGCAGTTTGGACTTCAATCAGCCCCAGCATTTT. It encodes CASSLDFNQPQHF. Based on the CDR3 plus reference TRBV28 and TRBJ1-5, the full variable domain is DVKVTQSSRYLVKRTGEKVFLECVQDMDHENMFWYRQDPGLGLRLIYFSYDVKMKEKGDIPEGYSVSREKKERFSLILESASTNQTSMYLCASSLDFNQPQHFGDGTRLSIL.

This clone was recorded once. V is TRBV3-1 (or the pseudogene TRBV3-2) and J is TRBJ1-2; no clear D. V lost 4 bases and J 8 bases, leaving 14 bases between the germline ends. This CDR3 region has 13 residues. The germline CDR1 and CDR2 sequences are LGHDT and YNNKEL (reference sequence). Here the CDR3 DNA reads TGTGCCAGCAGCCTTCCTCTCGCGGGGGGCTACACCTTC. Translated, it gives CASSLPLAGGYTF.

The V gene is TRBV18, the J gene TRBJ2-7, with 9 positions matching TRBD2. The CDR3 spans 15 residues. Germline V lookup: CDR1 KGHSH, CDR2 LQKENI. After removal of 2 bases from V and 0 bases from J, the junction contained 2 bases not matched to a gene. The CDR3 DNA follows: TGTGCCAGCTCACCAGCGGGGGGGAGCTCCTACGAGCAGTACTTC. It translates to CASSPAGGSSYEQYF.

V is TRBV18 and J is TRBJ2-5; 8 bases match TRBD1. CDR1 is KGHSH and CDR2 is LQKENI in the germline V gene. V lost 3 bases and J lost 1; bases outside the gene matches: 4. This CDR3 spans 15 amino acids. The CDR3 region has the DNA TGTGCCAGCTCACCGGGGACAGGAACCCAAGAGACCCAGTACTTC. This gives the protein CASSPGTGTQETQYF. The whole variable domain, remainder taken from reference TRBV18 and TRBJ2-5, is NAGVMQNPRHLVRRRGQEARLRCSPMKGHSHVYWYRQLPEEGLKFMVYLQKENIIDESGMPKERFSAEFPKEGPSILRIQQVVRGDSAAYFCASSPGTGTQETQYFGPGTRLLVL.

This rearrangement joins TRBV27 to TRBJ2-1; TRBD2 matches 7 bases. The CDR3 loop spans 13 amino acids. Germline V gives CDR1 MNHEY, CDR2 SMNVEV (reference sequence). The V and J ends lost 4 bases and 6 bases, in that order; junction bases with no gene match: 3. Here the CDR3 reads CASSWTSTNEQFF. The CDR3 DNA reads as TGTGCCAGCAGTTGGACTAGTACCAATGAGCAGTTCTTC.

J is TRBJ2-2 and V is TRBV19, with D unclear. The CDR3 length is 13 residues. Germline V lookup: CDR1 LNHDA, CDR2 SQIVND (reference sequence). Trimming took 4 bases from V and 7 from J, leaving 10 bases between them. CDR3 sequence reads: CASSKSLFGELFF. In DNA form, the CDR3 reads TGTGCCAGTAGTAAAAGCCTTTTCGGGGAGCTGTTTTTT.

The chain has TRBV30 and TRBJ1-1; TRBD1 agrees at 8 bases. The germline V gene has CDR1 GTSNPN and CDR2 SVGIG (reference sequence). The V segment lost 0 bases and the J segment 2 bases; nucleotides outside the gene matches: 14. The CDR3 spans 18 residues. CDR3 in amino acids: CAWSVRAGGPSINTEAFF. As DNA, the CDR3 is TGTGCCTGGAGTGTACGGGCAGGGGGCCCTTCTATAAACACTGAAGCTTTCTTT.

The CDR3 loop is CASSLGGTSTDTQYF. The CDR3, as DNA: TGTGCCAGCAGCTTAGGAGGGACTAGCACAGATACGCAGTATTTT. The rearrangement uses TRBV11-1 and TRBJ2-3; the D gene is possibly TRBD2 (6 bases). The CDR3 is 15 residues long. Germline V CDR1 and CDR2: SGHAT, FQDESV (reference sequence). V was trimmed by 1 base and J by 0 bases, leaving 8 bases between them.

The CDR3 spells CASSPLLMAGNTIYF. The CDR3, as DNA: TGCGCCAGCAGCCCCCTATTAATGGCTGGAAACACCATATATTTT. The chain carries TRBV4-1 and TRBJ1-3; D gene unclear. The CDR3 contains 15 residues. V shed 4 bases and J shed 2 bases, with 12 bases lying between them. Germline values: CDR1 MGHRA, CDR2 YSYEKL.

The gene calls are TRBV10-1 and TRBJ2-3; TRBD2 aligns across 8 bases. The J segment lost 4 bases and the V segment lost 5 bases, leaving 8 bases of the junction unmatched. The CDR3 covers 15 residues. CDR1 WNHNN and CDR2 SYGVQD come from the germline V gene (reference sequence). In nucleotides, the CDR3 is TGCGCCAGCAGTTCGGGGGGGATTTGGGCAGATACGCAGTATTTT. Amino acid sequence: CASSSGGIWADTQYF.

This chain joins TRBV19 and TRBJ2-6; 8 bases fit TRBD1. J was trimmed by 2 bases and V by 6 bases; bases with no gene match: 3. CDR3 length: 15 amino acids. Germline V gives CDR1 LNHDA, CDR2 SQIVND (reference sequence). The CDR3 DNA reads TGTGCCAGTAGCCCGGACAGGGCTGGGGCCAACGTCCTGACTTTC. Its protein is CASSPDRAGANVLTF.